This TCR beta chain was recorded in a study of early T cells in non-severe SARS-CoV-2 infection. TCRdb used MiXCR to reprocess the 5' RACE reads, holding one entry per CDR3 protein. The sample includes around 27,000 distinct CDR3 sequences, about 3% of them seen just once. Findings and caveats of the study: Private and CD4 specificities were missed by VDJdb matching, which favored anti-spike CD8 responses.

Per the germline V gene, CDR1 is MNHNY and CDR2 is SVGAGI (reference sequence). Trimming took off 0 bases at V and 2 bases at J, with 12 bases between the two ends. The CDR3 runs 16 residues. This clonotype has only a few counts. The antigen is not known. V gene TRBV6-6 combines with J gene TRBJ2-3; possibly TRBD1 for D (6 bases). This TCR came from an adult who was a healthcare worker with PCR-confirmed SARS-CoV-2 infection or an uninfected control (not recorded which). The sample comprised whole blood. In DNA form, the CDR3 reads TGTGCCAGCAGTTACTCGAGTCGGGGACACACAGATACGCAGTATTTT. This sequence encodes CASSYSSRGHTDTQYF.